This T cell receptor beta chain stems from a study of cytotoxic CD8 clonotypes in ibrutinib-treated CLL. Germline values: CDR1 SGHVS, CDR2 FQNEAQ. V was pared by 5 bases and J by 14 bases, with 19 bases between. There are 14 residues in the CDR3. Profiling relied on immunoSEQ multiplex PCR, and the TCRdb table lists in-frame clones only, not all of them. Of 120,000 to 150,000 clones in the sample, around 93% were seen once. This chain joins TRBV7-8 and TRBJ2-6; D tentatively reads TRBD1 or TRBD2 (5 bases each). The source was PBMCs, collected after 12 months of ibrutinib treatment. This receptor was taken from a human donor with chronic lymphocytic leukemia. CDR3 residues: CASSVGTAPPILTF. The CDR3 region has the DNA TGTGCCAGCAGCGTCGGGACCGCTCCTCCCATCCTGACTTTC.